The T cell receptor (beta chain) under discussion was sequenced for a study of blood T cell repertoires in COVID-19. Germline trimming cut 6 bases from V and 6 bases from J; bases unmatched to any gene: 5. This CDR3 comprises 14 residues. CDR1 is KGHSH, CDR2 LQKENI, per germline. Repertoires were generated with immunoSEQ multiplex PCR, while TCRdb's copy carries only in-frame clones and drops some. The sample holds over 200,000 clones, 81% seen once. The clonotype comes from a woman aged 45-59 years with acute COVID-19. Sequenced: PBMCs or T cells enriched from blood (not recorded which). This chain links TRBV18 with TRBJ1-6, with TRBD1 matching 7 bases. The CDR3 DNA sequence: TGTGCCAGCTCGGGACGGGACAGTAATTCACCCCTCCACTTT. Residues: CASSGRDSNSPLHF.